What follows are 29 T cell receptor beta chains derived from one specimen sequenced in a study of T cells expressing NK-cell markers. TCRdb re-called the 5' RACE reads and catalogs CDR3 proteins one per entry, DNA excluded. This table lists 500,000 to 700,000 distinct CDR3 sequences. The specimen was blood T cells: a sorted CD56 or NKG2C T cell subset, CD4+ or CD8+ T cells, or bulk PBMC T cells (not recorded which). These receptors were collected from a man between 18 and 35 years old in good health.

This chain joins TRBV6-2 or TRBV6-3 and TRBJ1-5. The CDR3 sequence is 14 residues long. CDR1 and CDR2 from the germline V gene are MNHEY and SVGEGT. CDR3: CASIGQFGIQPQHF.

The chain employs TRBV10-3 and TRBJ1-3; TCRdb proposes TRBD1, but this gene call is untestable without DNA. Germline CDR1 and CDR2: ENHRY and SYGVKD. The length of the CDR3 is 14 residues. CDR3: CAIRDVGTAATIYF.

The chain combines TRBV27 with TRBJ2-1; TCRdb indicates TRBD2, and absent DNA this call remains unverified. This CDR3 has 15 residues. Germline V gene data show CDR1 as MNHEY and CDR2 as SMNVEV (reference sequence). CDR3 amino acids: CASSLWVAGSHEQFF.

CDR3 region: CSAWGLAHEQYF. The chain uses TRBV20-1 and TRBJ2-7; TCRdb lists TRBD2, though no DNA is available to test this call. The CDR3 sequence is 12 residues long. In germline, CDR1 is DFQATT, CDR2 SNEGSKA (reference sequence).

The rearrangement joins TRBV6-1 to TRBJ1-3. Germline CDR1 reads MNHNS; CDR2 reads SASEGT. The CDR3 totals 15 residues. CDR3 sequence reads: CASSPRRDSGNTIYF.

This chain uses TRBV28 with TRBJ2-2; TCRdb designates TRBD1, a call that cannot be tested without DNA. In germline, CDR1 is MDHEN, CDR2 SYDVKM. CDR3 length equals 15 residues. The CDR3 sequence is CASSVGDRDTGELFF.

This chain links TRBV7-9 with TRBJ2-5; TCRdb's D gene call, TRBD2, goes unchecked for lack of DNA. The CDR3 has 15 residues. Germline values: CDR1 SEHNR, CDR2 FQNEAQ (reference sequence). This CDR3 reads CASSPRAGSQETQYF.

This rearrangement joins TRBV20-1 to TRBJ1-2; TCRdb lists TRBD1, though no DNA is available to test this call. The CDR3 covers 17 residues. CDR1 is DFQATT and CDR2 is SNEGSKA in the germline V gene (reference sequence). The CDR3 protein is CSARDLKTVIGNYGYTF.

The V and J genes are TRBV12-3 or TRBV12-4 and TRBJ2-1; TCRdb reports TRBD1, a call that lacks DNA to check it against. CDR3 length: 16 residues. The CDR3 spells CASSVLTAKPLNEQFF.

The genes are TRBV5-6 and TRBJ2-3. Germline CDR1 reads SGHDT; CDR2 reads YYEEEE. The CDR3 extends over 16 amino acids. The CDR3: CASSLPQGWGTDTQYF.

This rearrangement joins TRBV12-3 or TRBV12-4 to TRBJ2-4; TCRdb gives TRBD2 as the D gene, but with no DNA this cannot be confirmed. This CDR3 spans 17 amino acids. Here the CDR3 reads CASSPITGTRLGNIQYF.

The chain uses TRBV5-1 and TRBJ1-6. The CDR3 runs to 13 residues. Germline V gene lookup returns CDR1 SGHRS and CDR2 YFSETQ. The chain's CDR3 is CASRGTHNSPLHF.

The chain has TRBV6-5 and TRBJ1-5. Germline V gene sequence: CDR1 MNHEY, CDR2 SVGAGI. The CDR3 totals 14 residues. The CDR3 here is CASSYSIGFQPQHF.

The chain has TRBV6-6 and TRBJ2-5; absent DNA, TCRdb's TRBD2 call cannot be checked. Looked up from germline, CDR1 is MNHNY and CDR2 is SVGAGI (reference sequence). The CDR3 contains 12 residues. The CDR3 loop is CASRTSGETQYF.

The chain uses TRBV5-1 and TRBJ1-1; TCRdb picks TRBD1, but there is no DNA to check that call. This CDR3 region has 14 residues. CDR1 is SGHRS and CDR2 is YFSETQ in the germline V gene. This CDR3 is CASSSRGGRTEAFF.

V and J are TRBV12-3 or TRBV12-4 and TRBJ2-5; TCRdb lists TRBD1, though no DNA is available to test this call. This CDR3 is 14 amino acids long. CDR3 amino acids: CASGDYRWGETQYF.

The rearrangement joins TRBV6-1 to TRBJ1-1; the D gene TCRdb calls, TRBD1, cannot be checked with no DNA. Germline CDR1 is MNHNS and CDR2 is SASEGT. The length of the CDR3 is 13 residues. CDR3: CASISQGGTEAFF.

The chain has TRBV19 and TRBJ2-1; TCRdb selects TRBD2, and the lack of DNA leaves this call unchecked. This CDR3 comprises 13 residues. Germline V gene sequence: CDR1 LNHDA, CDR2 SQIVND (reference sequence). The CDR3 sequence: CASSITSSWEQFF.

The rearrangement uses TRBV6-1 and TRBJ2-3; TCRdb picks TRBD2, but there is no DNA to check that call. CDR1 is MNHNS, CDR2 SASEGT, per germline. This CDR3 region has 20 residues. CDR3 region: CASSARLKGLAGGRTDTQYF.

The V and J genes are TRBV2 and TRBJ2-1. Per germline, CDR1 SNHLY and CDR2 FYNNEI. The CDR3 length is 16 residues. The chain's CDR3 is CASSEARWETYNEQFF.

The rearrangement uses TRBV11-2 and TRBJ2-7; TCRdb indicates TRBD2, and absent DNA this call remains unverified. This CDR3 comprises 16 residues. The germline gives CDR1 SGHAT, CDR2 FQNNGV. CDR3: CASSLPGLAETYEQYF.

The chain carries TRBV20-1 and TRBJ2-2; TCRdb selects TRBD1, and the lack of DNA leaves this call unchecked. The CDR3 spans 12 residues. The germline V gene encodes CDR1 DFQATT and CDR2 SNEGSKA (reference sequence). CDR3 residues: CSARPLGGGLFF.

The chain joins TRBV12-3 or TRBV12-4 to TRBJ1-1. This CDR3 is 13 amino acids long. CDR3 amino acids: CASSLPNYSEAFF.

Here the CDR3 reads CASTDRYYEQYF. V is TRBV12-3 or TRBV12-4 and J is TRBJ2-7; the D call of TRBD1 rests on TCRdb alone, since no DNA is present to check it. The CDR3 totals 12 residues.

The chain combines TRBV6-6 with TRBJ2-5; the TCRdb D gene call, TRBD1, has no DNA to confirm it. CDR1 and CDR2 (germline): MNHNY, SVGAGI (reference sequence). The CDR3 contains 13 residues. Here the CDR3 reads CASQGRGRATQYF.

This chain links TRBV28 with TRBJ2-5; TCRdb designates TRBD2, a call that cannot be tested without DNA. The CDR3 spans 15 residues. Germline V CDR1 and CDR2: MDHEN, SYDVKM. The chain's CDR3 is CASSLTSGSIETQYF.

V is TRBV5-6 and J is TRBJ1-1. Per the germline V gene, CDR1 is SGHDT and CDR2 is YYEEEE. The CDR3 runs 14 residues. The CDR3 sequence is CASSLRRANTEAFF.

V usage is TRBV6-2 or TRBV6-3 and J usage is TRBJ2-7; the D gene TCRdb calls, TRBD2, cannot be checked with no DNA. This CDR3 has 15 residues. Germline CDR1 and CDR2: MNHEY and SVGEGT. The CDR3 sequence: CASRAQREVSYEQYF.

This chain links TRBV20-1 with TRBJ2-7. Germline V gives CDR1 DFQATT, CDR2 SNEGSKA (reference sequence). There are 14 residues in the CDR3. CDR3 region: CSARVTVERDEQYF.